Sequencing of this T cell receptor beta chain was carried out in a study of blood T cell repertoires in COVID-19. Authors' data handling: Reference gene primer amplification yielded estimated nucleated cell counts. Clones were read by immunoSEQ multiplex PCR, and TCRdb kept only the in-frame ones, dropping some. The V and J calls and clone size are taken from that table; D and trimming were inferred from the DNA. The sample includes around 300,000 clones, 88% of them seen just once. Trimming left V 4 bases short and J 1 base short, with 11 bases between. Per germline, CDR1 SGHKS and CDR2 YYEKEE (reference sequence). The CDR3 totals 14 residues.

Material for sequencing was peripheral blood. The chain has TRBV5-5 and TRBJ1-1; D may be TRBD1 (5 bases). The sequence derives from a man younger than 35 with active or convalescent COVID-19. The CDR3 bases are TGTGCCAGCAGCGCATCAGGGAAGAACACTGAAGCTTTCTTT. It yields the protein CASSASGKNTEAFF.